This TCR beta chain emerged from a study of HIV-infected patients and healthy controls. Between the trimmed V and J ends, which lost 3 bases and 7 bases, there was a span of 17 bases. The CDR3 runs to 15 residues. CDR1 is SGHNT and CDR2 is YYREEE in the germline V gene (reference sequence). In this sample, this clonotype turned up a few times. TCRdb processed the 5' RACE reads anew with MiXCR; each CDR3 protein has one entry. The data show about 67,000 distinct CDR3 sequences, around 16% seen once. The sequenced sample consisted of CD4+ T cells from blood. This sequence was found in a human donor in good health. The rearrangement joins TRBV5-4 to TRBJ2-1; tentatively, D is TRBD1 or TRBD2 (5 bases each). DNA for the CDR3: TGTGCCAGCAGCTCTGAGGGGTTGTGGGGAAATGAGCAGTTCTTC. This gives the protein CASSSEGLWGNEQFF.